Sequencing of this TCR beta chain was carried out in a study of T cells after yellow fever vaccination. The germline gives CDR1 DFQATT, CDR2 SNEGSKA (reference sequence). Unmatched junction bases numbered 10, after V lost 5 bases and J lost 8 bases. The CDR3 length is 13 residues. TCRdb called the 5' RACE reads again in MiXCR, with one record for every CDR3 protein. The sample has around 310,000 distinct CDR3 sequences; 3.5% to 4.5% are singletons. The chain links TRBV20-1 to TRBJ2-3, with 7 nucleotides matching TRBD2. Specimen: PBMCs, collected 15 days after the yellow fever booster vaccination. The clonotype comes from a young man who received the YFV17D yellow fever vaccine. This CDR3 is CSARATGEGTQYF. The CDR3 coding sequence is TGCAGTGCTCGGGCAACGGGGGAGGGTACGCAGTATTTT.